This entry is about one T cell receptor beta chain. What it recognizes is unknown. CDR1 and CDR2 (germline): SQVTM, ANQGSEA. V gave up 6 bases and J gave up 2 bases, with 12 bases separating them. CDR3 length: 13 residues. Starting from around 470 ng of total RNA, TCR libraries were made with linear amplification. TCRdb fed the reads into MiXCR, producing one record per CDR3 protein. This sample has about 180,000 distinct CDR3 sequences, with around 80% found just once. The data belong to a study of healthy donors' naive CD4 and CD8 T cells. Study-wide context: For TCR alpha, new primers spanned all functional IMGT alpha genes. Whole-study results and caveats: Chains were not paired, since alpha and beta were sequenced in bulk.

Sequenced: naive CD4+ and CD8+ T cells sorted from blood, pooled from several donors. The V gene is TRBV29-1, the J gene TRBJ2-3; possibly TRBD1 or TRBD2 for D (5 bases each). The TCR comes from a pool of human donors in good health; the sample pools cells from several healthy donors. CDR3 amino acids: CSVSRDVTDTQYF. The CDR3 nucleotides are TGCAGCGTGTCCCGGGACGTCACAGATACGCAGTATTTT.